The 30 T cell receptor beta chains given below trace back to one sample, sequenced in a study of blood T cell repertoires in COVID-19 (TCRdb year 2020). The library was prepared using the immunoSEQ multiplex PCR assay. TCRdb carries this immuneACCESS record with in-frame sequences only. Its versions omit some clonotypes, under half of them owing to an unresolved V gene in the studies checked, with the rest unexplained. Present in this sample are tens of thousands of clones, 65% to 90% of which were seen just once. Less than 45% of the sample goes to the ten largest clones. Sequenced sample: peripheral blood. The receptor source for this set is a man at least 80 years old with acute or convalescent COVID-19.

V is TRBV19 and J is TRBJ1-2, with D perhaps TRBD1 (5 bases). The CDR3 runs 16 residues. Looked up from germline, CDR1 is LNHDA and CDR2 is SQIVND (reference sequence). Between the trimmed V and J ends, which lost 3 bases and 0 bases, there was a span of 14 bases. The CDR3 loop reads CASSINSGATNYGYTF. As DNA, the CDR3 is TGTGCCAGTAGTATTAATAGCGGGGCCACTAACTATGGCTACACCTTC.

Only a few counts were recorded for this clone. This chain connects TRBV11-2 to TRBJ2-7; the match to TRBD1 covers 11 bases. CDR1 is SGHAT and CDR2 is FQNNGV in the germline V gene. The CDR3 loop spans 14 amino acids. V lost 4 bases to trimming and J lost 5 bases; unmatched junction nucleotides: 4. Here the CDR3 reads CASSSGTGGHEQYF. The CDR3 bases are TGTGCCAGCAGCTCCGGGACAGGGGGTCACGAGCAGTACTTC.

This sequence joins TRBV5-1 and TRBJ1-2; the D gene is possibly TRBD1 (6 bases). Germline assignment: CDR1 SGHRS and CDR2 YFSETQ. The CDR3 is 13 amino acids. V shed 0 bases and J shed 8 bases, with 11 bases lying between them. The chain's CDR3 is CASSLAGAGGYTF. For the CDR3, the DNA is TGCGCCAGCAGCTTGGCAGGGGCAGGAGGCTACACCTTC.

The CDR3 region is CASGGPLESGELFF. The CDR3 bases are TGTGCCAGCGGGGGCCCTCTGGAAAGCGGGGAGCTGTTTTTT. This chain uses TRBV9 with TRBJ2-2; TRBD1 is a possible D gene (6 bases). This CDR3 spans 14 amino acids. Germline CDR1 is SGDLS and CDR2 is YYNGEE. V lost 7 bases and J 7 bases, leaving 17 bases between the germline ends. Complete variable domain (other parts from reference TRBV9 and TRBJ2-2): DSGVTQTPKHLITATGQRVTLRCSPRSGDLSVYWYQQSLDQGLQFLIQYYNGEERAKGNILERFSAQQFPDLHSELNLSSLELGDSALYFCASGGPLESGELFFGEGSRLTVL.

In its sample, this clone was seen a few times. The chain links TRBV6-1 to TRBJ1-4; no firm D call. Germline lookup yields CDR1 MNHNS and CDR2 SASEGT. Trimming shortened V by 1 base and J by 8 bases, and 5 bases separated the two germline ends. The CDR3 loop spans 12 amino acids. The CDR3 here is CASSEDLEKLFF. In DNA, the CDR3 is TGTGCCAGCAGTGAAGACTTGGAAAAACTGTTTTTT.

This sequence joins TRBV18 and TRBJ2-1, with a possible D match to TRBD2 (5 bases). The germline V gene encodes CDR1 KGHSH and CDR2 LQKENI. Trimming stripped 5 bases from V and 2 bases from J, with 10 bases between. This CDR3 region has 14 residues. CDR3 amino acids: CASSKLGTYNEQFF. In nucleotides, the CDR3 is TGTGCCAGCTCAAAACTCGGGACCTACAATGAGCAGTTCTTC.

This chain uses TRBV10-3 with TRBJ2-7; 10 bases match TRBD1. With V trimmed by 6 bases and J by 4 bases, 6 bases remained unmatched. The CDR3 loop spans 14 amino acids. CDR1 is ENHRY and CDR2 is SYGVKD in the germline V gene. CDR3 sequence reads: CAIRDGQGGYEQYF. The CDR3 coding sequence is TGTGCCATCAGAGACGGACAGGGGGGGTACGAGCAGTACTTC.

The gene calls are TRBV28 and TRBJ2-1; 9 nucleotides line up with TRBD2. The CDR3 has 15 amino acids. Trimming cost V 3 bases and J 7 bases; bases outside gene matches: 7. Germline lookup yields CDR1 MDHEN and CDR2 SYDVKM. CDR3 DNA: TGTGCCAGCAGTTTCGGCGGGAGGGGGTTGAATGAGCAGTTCTTC. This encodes CASSFGGRGLNEQFF.

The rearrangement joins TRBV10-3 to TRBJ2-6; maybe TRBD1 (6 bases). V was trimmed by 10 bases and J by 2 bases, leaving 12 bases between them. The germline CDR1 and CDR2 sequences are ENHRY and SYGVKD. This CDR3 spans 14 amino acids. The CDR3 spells CATSGVAGANVLTF. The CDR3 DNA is TGTGCCACCTCAGGGGTGGCTGGGGCCAACGTCCTGACTTTC.

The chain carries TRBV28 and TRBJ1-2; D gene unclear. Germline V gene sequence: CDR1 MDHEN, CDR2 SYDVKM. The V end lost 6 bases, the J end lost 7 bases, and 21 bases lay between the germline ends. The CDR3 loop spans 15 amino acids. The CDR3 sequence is CASRPGLGSGGGYTF. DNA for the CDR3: TGTGCCAGCAGACCGGGATTAGGTAGCGGTGGTGGCTACACCTTC.

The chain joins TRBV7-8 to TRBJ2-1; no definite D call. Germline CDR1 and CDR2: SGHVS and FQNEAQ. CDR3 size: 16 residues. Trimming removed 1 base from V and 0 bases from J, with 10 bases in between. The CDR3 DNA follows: TGTGCCAGCAGCTTAGTCGGCGGCAGCTCCTACAATGAGCAGTTCTTC. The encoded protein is CASSLVGGSSYNEQFF. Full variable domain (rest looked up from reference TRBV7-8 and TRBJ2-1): GAGVSQSPRYKVAKRGQDVALRCDPISGHVSLFWYQQALGQGPEFLTYFQNEAQLDKSGLPSDRFFAERPEGSVSTLKIQRTQQEDSAVYLCASSLVGGSSYNEQFFGPGTRLTVL.

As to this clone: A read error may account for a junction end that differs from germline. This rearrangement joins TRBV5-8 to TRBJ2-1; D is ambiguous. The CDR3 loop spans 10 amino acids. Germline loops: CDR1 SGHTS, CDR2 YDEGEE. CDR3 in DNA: TGTGCCAGCTCCTGGCGGAACCCAGTCTTC. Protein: CASSWRNPVF.

CDR3 in amino acids: CASSIWARAGDGYTF. In nucleotides, the CDR3 is TGTGCCAGTAGTATTTGGGCCAGAGCAGGGGACGGCTACACCTTC. This chain joins TRBV19 and TRBJ1-2, with D tentatively TRBD1 (6 bases). The CDR3 runs to 15 residues. CDR1 LNHDA and CDR2 SQIVND come from the germline V gene (reference sequence). V was clipped by 3 bases and J by 8 bases, with 19 bases between them. Variable domain in full (rest from reference TRBV19 and TRBJ1-2): DGGITQSPKYLFRKEGQNVTLSCEQNLNHDAMYWYRQDPGQGLRLIYYSQIVNDFQKGDIAEGYSVSREKKESFPLTVTSAQKNPTAFYLCASSIWARAGDGYTFGSGTRLTVV.

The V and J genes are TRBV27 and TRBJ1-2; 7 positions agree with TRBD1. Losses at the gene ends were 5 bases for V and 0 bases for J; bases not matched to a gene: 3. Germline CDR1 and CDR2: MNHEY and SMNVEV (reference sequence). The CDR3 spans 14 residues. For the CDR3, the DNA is TGTGCCAGCAGTGTGGACAGGTCTAACTATGGCTACACCTTC. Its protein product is CASSVDRSNYGYTF.

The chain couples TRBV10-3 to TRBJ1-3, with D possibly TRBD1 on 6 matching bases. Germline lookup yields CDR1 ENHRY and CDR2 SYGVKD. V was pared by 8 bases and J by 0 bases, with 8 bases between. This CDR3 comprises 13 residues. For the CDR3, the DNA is TGTGCCATCCGGACAGCCTCTGGAAACACCATATATTTT. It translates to CAIRTASGNTIYF.

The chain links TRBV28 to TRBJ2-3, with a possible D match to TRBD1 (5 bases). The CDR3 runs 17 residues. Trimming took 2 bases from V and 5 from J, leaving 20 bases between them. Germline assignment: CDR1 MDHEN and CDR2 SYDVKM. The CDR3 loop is CASSLKVTAKTGDTQYF. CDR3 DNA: TGTGCCAGCAGTTTAAAGGTCACAGCAAAAACAGGAGATACGCAGTATTTT.

CDR3 in DNA: TGTGCCAGCAGTCCACTGGACAGGGCGAATTCACCCCTCCACTTT. It codes for CASSPLDRANSPLHF. The genes are TRBV28 and TRBJ1-6; 8 bases align to TRBD1. CDR3 length: 15 residues. The trim removed 5 bases at V and 7 bases at J, leaving 7 bases unmatched. Germline V gene lookup returns CDR1 MDHEN and CDR2 SYDVKM.

CDR3 nucleotides: TGTGCCAGTAGTATATTTGCGGGCCTAAGCAATCAGCCCCAGCATTTT. Its translation is CASSIFAGLSNQPQHF. The chain combines TRBV19 with TRBJ1-5; D is uncertain. V was pared by 2 bases and J by 1 base, with 12 bases between. Germline CDR1 is LNHDA and CDR2 is SQIVND (reference sequence). This CDR3 has 16 residues.

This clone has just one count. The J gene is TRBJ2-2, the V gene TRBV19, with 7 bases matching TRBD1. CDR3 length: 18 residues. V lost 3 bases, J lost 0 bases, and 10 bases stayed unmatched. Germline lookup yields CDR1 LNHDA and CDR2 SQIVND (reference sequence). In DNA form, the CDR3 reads TGTGCCAGTAGTATCGACAGGGTGGGACCGCCGAACACCGGGGAGCTGTTTTTT. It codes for CASSIDRVGPPNTGELFF.

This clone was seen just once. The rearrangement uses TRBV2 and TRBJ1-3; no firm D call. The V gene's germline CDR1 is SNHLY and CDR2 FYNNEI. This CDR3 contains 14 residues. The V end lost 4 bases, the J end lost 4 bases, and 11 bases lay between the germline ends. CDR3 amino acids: CASSGATTGNTIYF. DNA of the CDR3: TGTGCCAGCAGTGGCGCCACCACGGGAAACACCATATATTTT.

CDR3 in DNA: TGCGCCAGCAGCCAAGATCCAGGGGGGACAGGGGGCCCAGATACGCAGTATTTT. It is translated as CASSQDPGGTGGPDTQYF. The rearrangement joins TRBV4-3 to TRBJ2-3; 12 bases fit TRBD1. This CDR3 comprises 18 residues. The germline V gene encodes CDR1 LGHNA and CDR2 YSLEER. J was trimmed by 4 bases and V by 0 bases; bases with no gene match: 8.

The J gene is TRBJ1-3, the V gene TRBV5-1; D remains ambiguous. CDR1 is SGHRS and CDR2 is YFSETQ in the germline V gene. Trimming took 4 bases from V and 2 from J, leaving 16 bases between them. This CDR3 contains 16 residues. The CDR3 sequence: CASSPSGSSPGNTIYF. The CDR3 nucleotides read TGCGCCAGCAGCCCCTCGGGGTCCTCCCCTGGAAACACCATATATTTT.

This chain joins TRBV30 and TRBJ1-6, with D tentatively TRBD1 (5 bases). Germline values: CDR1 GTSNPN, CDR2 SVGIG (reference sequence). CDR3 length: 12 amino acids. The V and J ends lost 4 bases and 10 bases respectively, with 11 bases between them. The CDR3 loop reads CAWTSTESPLHF. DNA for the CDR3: TGTGCCTGGACCTCGACAGAATCACCCCTCCACTTT.

This CDR3 is CASSLFLKGTSGNTIYF. The DNA for the CDR3 is TGTGCCAGCAGTCTTTTTCTCAAAGGGACATCTGGAAACACCATATATTTT. The rearrangement uses TRBV4-2 and TRBJ1-3; the D gene is possibly TRBD1 (6 bases). Trimming took 6 bases from V and 1 from J, leaving 19 bases between them. The CDR3 spans 17 residues. CDR1 LGHNA and CDR2 YNFKEQ come from the germline V gene.

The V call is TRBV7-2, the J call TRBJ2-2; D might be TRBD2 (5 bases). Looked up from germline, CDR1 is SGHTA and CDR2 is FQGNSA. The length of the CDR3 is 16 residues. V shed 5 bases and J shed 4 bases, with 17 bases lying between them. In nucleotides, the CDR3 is TGTGCCAGCAGCCCAAATCCGGGATATCTCACCGGGGAGCTGTTTTTT. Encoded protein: CASSPNPGYLTGELFF.

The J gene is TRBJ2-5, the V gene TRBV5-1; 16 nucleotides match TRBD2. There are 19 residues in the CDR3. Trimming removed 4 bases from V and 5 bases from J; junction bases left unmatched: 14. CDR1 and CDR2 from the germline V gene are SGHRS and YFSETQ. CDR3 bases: TGCGCCAGCAGCCCCGGGACTAGCGGGGGGGCTACGATCGGTGAGACCCAGTACTTC. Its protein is CASSPGTSGGATIGETQYF.

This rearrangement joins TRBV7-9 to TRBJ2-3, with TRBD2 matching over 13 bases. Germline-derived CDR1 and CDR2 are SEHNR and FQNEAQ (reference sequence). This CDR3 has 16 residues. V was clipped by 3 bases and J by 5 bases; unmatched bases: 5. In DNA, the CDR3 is TGTGCCAGCAGCTTGGGACTAGCGGGGTATGGAGATACGCAGTATTTT. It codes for CASSLGLAGYGDTQYF.

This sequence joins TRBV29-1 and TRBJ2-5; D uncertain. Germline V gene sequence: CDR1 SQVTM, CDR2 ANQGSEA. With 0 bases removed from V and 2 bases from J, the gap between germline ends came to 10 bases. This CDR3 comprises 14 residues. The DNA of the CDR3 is TGCAGCGTTGAAGAGGCGAGGTTACAAGAGACCCAGTACTTC. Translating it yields CSVEEARLQETQYF.

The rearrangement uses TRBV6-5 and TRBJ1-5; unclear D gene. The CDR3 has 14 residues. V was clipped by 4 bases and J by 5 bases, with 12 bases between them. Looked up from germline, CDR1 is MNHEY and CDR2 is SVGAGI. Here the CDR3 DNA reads TGTGCCAGCAGTTCTAGAGGAGACGATCAGCCCCAGCATTTT. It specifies CASSSRGDDQPQHF.

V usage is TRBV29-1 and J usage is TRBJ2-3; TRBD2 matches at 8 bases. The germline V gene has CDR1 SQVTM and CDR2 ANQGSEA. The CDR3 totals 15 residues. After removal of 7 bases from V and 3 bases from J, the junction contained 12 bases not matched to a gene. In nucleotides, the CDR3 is TGCAGCGGCCGCCCCCAAGCGGGAGCAACAGATACGCAGTATTTT. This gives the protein CSGRPQAGATDTQYF.